This T cell receptor beta chain was obtained from a study of blood T cell repertoires in COVID-19. The overall study: The samples span acute and convalescent COVID-19 from the United States, Italy and Spain. PBMCs, B-cell-depleted T cells, or T cells were the source of the cDNA or gDNA that made up the material.

Notes on this clone: Distinct nucleotide sequences in the sample also encode this CDR3.

As handled by the study authors: Researchers report that nucleated cell counts were estimated from reference gene primer amplification. Generated by immunoSEQ multiplex PCR, the TCRdb table keeps only in-frame clones and is missing some. V, J and clone size are those of that table, while D and trimming were read from the DNA. The table includes about 200,000 clones, 85% to 90% detected once. The sequence derives from a young man with active or convalescent COVID-19. The sequenced material came from peripheral blood.

In DNA, the CDR3 is TGTGCCAGCAGTTACACAGGGGATAATTCACCCCTCCACTTT. Translation gives CASSYTGDNSPLHF. The chain recombines TRBV6-6 with TRBJ1-6, with 7 nucleotides matching TRBD1. From germline, CDR1 is MNHNY and CDR2 SVGAGI (reference sequence). V was pared by 2 bases and J by 5 bases, with 0 bases of the junction left unmatched. The CDR3 is 14 amino acids.